These T cell receptor beta chains were read from a single sample in a study of T cells after posttransplantation cyclophosphamide. Profiling relied on immunoSEQ multiplex PCR, and the TCRdb table lists in-frame clones only, not all of them. This sample includes 20,000 to 25,000 clones with no singletons; its ten biggest clones take up roughly 7.2%. Sequenced material: PBMCs. These receptors originate from a woman aged 60 to 75 in good health, CMV-negative, and a related stem cell transplant donor. Both conserved end residues are part of each CDR3. The D gene is left open where the match is weak. Some rows have no size entry. The others give once, few or many, or a class for an expanded clone.

J | V | D | size | CDR3 | DNA
TRBJ2-3 | TRBV6-4 | - | many | CASSDGSVGTDTQYF | TGTGCCAGCAGTGACGGAAGCGTCGGCACAGATACGCAGTATTTT
TRBJ2-1 | TRBV19 | TRBD2 | many | CASNPSGGLPEQFF | TGTGCCAGTAATCCCAGCGGGGGCCTCCCGGAGCAGTTCTTC
TRBJ2-3 | TRBV27 | TRBD2 | many | CASKLAGGRDTQYF | TGTGCCAGCAAACTAGCGGGGGGAAGAGATACGCAGTATTTT
TRBJ1-1 | TRBV4-1 | - | many | CASGKRQGQNTEAFF | TGCGCCAGCGGAAAGAGGCAGGGACAGAACACTGAAGCTTTCTTT
TRBJ1-1 | TRBV2 | - | many | CASSETSSSQGLGTEAFF | TGTGCCAGCAGTGAAACCTCGTCCAGTCAGGGGCTGGGGACTGAAGCTTTCTTT
TRBJ1-1 | TRBV9 | - | many | CASSVVDSLNTEAFF | TGTGCCAGCAGCGTAGTGGACAGCTTAAACACTGAAGCTTTCTTT
TRBJ1-1 | TRBV5-1 | TRBD1 | many | CASSLEGGGTGSEAFF | TGCGCCAGCAGCTTGGAAGGAGGGGGCACGGGCTCTGAAGCTTTCTTT
TRBJ2-7 | TRBV4-1 | - | many | CASSPLGSRGSYEQYF | TGCGCCAGCAGCCCCCTGGGGTCTCGGGGTTCTTACGAGCAGTACTTC
TRBJ2-2 | TRBV5-6 | - | many | CASSLVGPGELFF | TGTGCCAGCAGCTTGGTGGGCCCCGGGGAGCTGTTTTTT
TRBJ1-1 | TRBV28 | TRBD1 | many | CASSTRDRGRWTEAFF | TGTGCCAGCAGTACACGGGACAGGGGGCGCTGGACTGAAGCTTTCTTT
TRBJ1-6 | TRBV2 | - | few | CASIRELLSPLHF | TGTGCCAGCATTCGGGAACTCCTCTCACCCCTCCACTTT
TRBJ2-5 | TRBV11-2 | TRBD2 | few | CASSLGPTSGGYQETQYF | TGTGCCAGCAGCTTAGGGCCCACTAGCGGGGGTTACCAAGAGACCCAGTACTTC
TRBJ1-2 | TRBV5-6 | - | many | CASSRDRNYGYTF | TGTGCCAGCAGCCGCGACAGAAACTATGGCTACACCTTC
TRBJ2-3 | TRBV9 | TRBD2 | - | CASSVVPAGVGGDTQYF | TGTGCCAGCAGCGTAGTCCCAGCGGGAGTGGGTGGAGATACGCAGTATTTT
TRBJ1-1 | TRBV10-3 | - | many | CAIRLTANTEAFF | TGTGCCATCAGACTGACAGCGAACACTGAAGCTTTCTTT
TRBJ2-1 | TRBV11-3 | - | many | CASSRRAGWDNEQFF | TGTGCCAGCAGCCGCCGGGCAGGGTGGGACAATGAGCAGTTCTTC
TRBJ2-3 | TRBV7-2 | TRBD2 | many | CASSYSGSTDTQYF | TGTGCCAGCAGCTATAGCGGGAGCACAGATACGCAGTATTTT
TRBJ1-2 | TRBV7-2 | - | many | CASSLGEGLIGQAGGYTF | TGTGCCAGCAGCTTAGGGGAGGGCCTCATAGGCCAAGCCGGGGGCTACACCTTC
TRBJ1-2 | TRBV19 | - | few | CASSRRQGINYGYTF | TGTGCCAGTAGTCGCCGGCAGGGAATTAACTATGGCTACACCTTC
TRBJ2-3 | TRBV7-3 | TRBD2 | many | CASSRGTSGRNADTQYF | TGTGCCAGCAGCAGGGGGACTAGCGGGAGGAACGCAGATACGCAGTATTTT
TRBJ1-5 | TRBV10-3 | TRBD1 | many | CAISEAGQGGQPQHF | TGTGCCATCAGTGAGGCTGGACAGGGAGGACAGCCCCAGCATTTT
TRBJ1-5 | TRBV5-6 | - | many | CASSFSVGEPQHF | TGTGCCAGCAGCTTTTCGGTAGGGGAGCCCCAGCATTTT
TRBJ2-7 | TRBV4-2 | TRBD2 | many | CASSQDTGGPGEQYF | TGTGCCAGCAGCCAAGATACGGGAGGTCCGGGCGAGCAGTACTTC
TRBJ1-5 | TRBV5-5 | TRBD1 | many | CASNLGGSGNQPQHF | TGTGCCAGTAACCTAGGGGGCTCGGGCAATCAGCCCCAGCATTTT
TRBJ1-1 | TRBV18 | - | many | CATKSQRNTEAFF | TGTGCCACCAAATCGCAGCGGAACACTGAAGCTTTCTTT
TRBJ2-5 | TRBV28 | - | few | CASSSGGPLKTQYF | TGTGCCAGCAGTTCCGGGGGGCCCCTTAAGACCCAGTACTTC
TRBJ2-7 | TRBV6-1 | TRBD2 | many | CASSVTSGGTYEQYF | TGTGCCAGCAGTGTCACTAGCGGGGGAACCTACGAGCAGTACTTC
TRBJ1-1 | TRBV7-9 | - | many | CASSPPGGVNTEAFF | TGTGCCAGCAGCCCTCCGGGGGGGGTGAACACTGAAGCTTTCTTT
TRBJ2-3 | TRBV18 | - | many | CASSPLHFPGTHLADTQYF | TGTGCCAGCTCACCACTTCATTTTCCGGGGACACACCTCGCAGATACGCAGTATTTT
TRBJ1-2 | TRBV4-3 | TRBD1 | - | CASSQEGQGGIDYGYTF | TGCGCCAGCAGCCAAGAAGGACAGGGGGGTATAGACTATGGCTACACCTTC
TRBJ2-3 | TRBV28 | TRBD1 | many | CASSPGQGGSDTQYF | TGTGCCAGCAGTCCTGGACAGGGGGGATCAGATACGCAGTATTTT
TRBJ2-3 | TRBV4-2 | TRBD1 | - | CASSSRQGNTDTQYF | TGTGCCAGCAGCTCTCGACAGGGGAACACAGATACGCAGTATTTT
TRBJ2-1 | TRBV18 | TRBD2 | many | CASSPPDSGRARGEQFF | TGTGCCAGCTCACCACCGGATAGCGGGAGGGCCAGAGGTGAGCAGTTCTTC
TRBJ2-2 | TRBV19 | TRBD2 | many | CASSIRAGGTGELFF | TGTGCCAGTAGTATACGGGCGGGGGGCACCGGGGAGCTGTTTTTT
TRBJ2-2 | TRBV27 | - | many | CASSSYYAGELFF | TGTGCCAGCAGTTCCTACTATGCCGGGGAGCTGTTTTTT
TRBJ1-5 | TRBV6-1 | TRBD1 | few | CASSAGQDSNQPQHF | TGTGCCAGCAGTGCGGGACAGGATAGCAATCAGCCCCAGCATTTT